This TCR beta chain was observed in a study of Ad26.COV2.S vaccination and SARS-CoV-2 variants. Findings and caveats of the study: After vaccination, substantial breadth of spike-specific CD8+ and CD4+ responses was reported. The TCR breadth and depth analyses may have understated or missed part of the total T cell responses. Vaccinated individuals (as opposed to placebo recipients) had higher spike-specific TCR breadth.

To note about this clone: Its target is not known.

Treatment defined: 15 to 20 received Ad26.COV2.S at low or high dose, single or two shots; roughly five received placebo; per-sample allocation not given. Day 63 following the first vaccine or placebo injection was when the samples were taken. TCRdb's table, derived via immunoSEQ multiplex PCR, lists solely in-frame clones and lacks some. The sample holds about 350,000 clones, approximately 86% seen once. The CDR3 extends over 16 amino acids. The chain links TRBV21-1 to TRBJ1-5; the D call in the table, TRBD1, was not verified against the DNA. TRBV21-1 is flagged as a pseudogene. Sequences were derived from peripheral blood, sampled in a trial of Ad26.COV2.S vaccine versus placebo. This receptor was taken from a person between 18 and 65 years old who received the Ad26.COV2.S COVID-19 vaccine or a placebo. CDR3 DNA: TGTGCCAGCAGCCTACGGGACAGGGGCAGCAATCAGCCCCAGCATTTT. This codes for CASSLRDRGSNQPQHF.